The rows below give T cell receptor beta chains drawn from one sample of a study of shared clonotypes between healthy human individuals. Measured with immunoSEQ multiplex PCR; TCRdb has only the in-frame clones, and not every one. Among roughly 2.5 million clones listed, approximately 90% were seen once. Material for sequencing was naive CD4+ T cells sorted from blood. The origin of the receptors is a man aged 18-30 years in good health. Both conserved end residues are part of each CDR3. The D gene is left open where the match is weak. Size tells how often a clone was seen (once, few, many) or the class of an expanded clone, and some rows leave it out.

>TRBJ1-2|-|TRBD1|TRBV5-1
TGCGCCAGCAGCCCGTTTCCGGGACAGGGCCTACTAAACTATGGCTACACCTTC
CASSPFPGQGLLNYGYTF
>TRBJ1-6|-|-|TRBV4-1
TGCGCCAGCAGCCGTGGGAACAGGGATTCACCCCTCCACTTT
CASSRGNRDSPLHF
>TRBJ2-4|-|TRBD1|TRBV2
TGTGCCAGTGGACAGGGGGAAAACATTCAGTACTTC
CASGQGENIQYF
>TRBJ1-6|-|-|TRBV19
TGTGCCAGTAGTATGATGGGGGCGTCACCCCTCCACTTT
CASSMMGASPLHF
>TRBJ2-1|-|TRBD2|TRBV7-2
TGTGCCAGCAGTCGGACTAGCGGAGAGAGCTCCTACAATGAGCAGTTCTTC
CASSRTSGESSYNEQFF
>TRBJ2-5|once|TRBD1|TRBV30
TGTGCCTGGGGGGGACAGGTCGGTATCGAGACCCAGTACTTC
CAWGGQVGIETQYF
>TRBJ1-5|once|-|TRBV10-2
TGCGCCAGAAGGCGGGGGGTCGGGAGTCAGCCCCAGCATTTT
CARRRGVGSQPQHF
>TRBJ2-3|-|-|TRBV11-2
TGTGCCAGCAGCTTAGGGGCGGGGCTCACAGATACGCAGTATTTT
CASSLGAGLTDTQYF
>TRBJ1-5|-|-|TRBV30
TGTGCCTGGACCAGAGGAGGCAATCAGCCCCAGCATTTT
CAWTRGGNQPQHF
>TRBJ2-7|-|-|TRBV30
TGTGCCTGGAGTTCCGGGACGGTCTCCTACGAGCAGTACTTC
CAWSSGTVSYEQYF
>TRBJ2-1|-|TRBD2|TRBV30
TGTGCCTGGCTTCCGGGACTAGCGGGGGGATACGGGAGGTACAATGAGCAGTTCTTC
CAWLPGLAGGYGRYNEQFF
>TRBJ2-1|-|-|TRBV29-1
TGCAGCGTTGAGGGGGGATCCTACAATGAGCAGTTCTTC
CSVEGGSYNEQFF